The rows below give T cell receptor beta chains drawn from one sample of a study of blood T cell repertoires in COVID-19. Sequencing used immunoSEQ multiplex PCR; TCRdb keeps in-frame clones, though not all of them. The profile shows tens of thousands of clones, approximately 80% of them singletons. Sequencing was performed on peripheral blood. The receptors originated from a man aged 65 to 79 with acute or convalescent COVID-19. CDR3s include the opening cysteine and the closing phenylalanine or tryptophan. The order of the fields is D gene, CDR3 length, V gene, clone size, J gene, CDR3 DNA, CDR3 protein. D genes are given only for firm matches. Expanded clones are given a class, and other clones once, few, many or no size at all.

NA	12	TRBV7-2	NA	TRBJ1-3	TGTGCCAGCAGCTTCCCGGGAAACACCATATATTTT	CASSFPGNTIYF
NA	13	TRBV25-1	NA	TRBJ1-2	TGTGCCAGCAGTGAATACGGGGGTGGTGGCTACACCTTC	CASSEYGGGGYTF
TRBD1	14	TRBV5-7	NA	TRBJ2-5	TGTGCCAGCAGCTCGACGACAGGGATGGAGACCCAGTACTTC	CASSSTTGMETQYF
TRBD2	16	TRBV2	NA	TRBJ2-3	TGTGCCAGCAGCCCCCCCCTAGCGGGGGCCACAGATACGCAGTATTTT	CASSPPLAGATDTQYF
TRBD1	15	TRBV6-5	NA	TRBJ1-2	TGTGCCAGCAGTTACACTAGACAGGGAGACTATGGCTACACCTTC	CASSYTRQGDYGYTF
NA	15	TRBV5-1	NA	TRBJ2-5	TGCGCCAGCAGCTTGAGATTCACTGACCAAGAGACCCAGTACTTC	CASSLRFTDQETQYF
TRBD1	16	TRBV5-1	NA	TRBJ2-5	TGCGCCAGCAGACGATCGACAGGGGAGCTCCAAGAGACCCAGTACTTC	CASRRSTGELQETQYF
NA	15	TRBV6-5	few	TRBJ1-1	TGTGCCAGCAGTTACTTTGACAGATCGAACACTGAAGCTTTCTTT	CASSYFDRSNTEAFF
NA	14	TRBV18	NA	TRBJ2-7	TGTGCCAGCTCACATACGGGGGACTCCTACGAGCAGTACTTC	CASSHTGDSYEQYF
NA	15	TRBV11-2	NA	TRBJ2-7	TGTGCCAGCAGCCTATCCGGGACATCCGACTTCGGGCAGTACTTC	CASSLSGTSDFGQYF
TRBD1	16	TRBV19	NA	TRBJ2-1	TGTGCCAGTAGTTGGCGGAATCCCCACAGGGGCTATGAGCAGTTCTTC	CASSWRNPHRGYEQFF
NA	13	TRBV24-1	once	TRBJ2-1	TGTGCCACCAGTGATTCAGGAAGATATGAGCAGTTCTTC	CATSDSGRYEQFF
TRBD1	15	TRBV24-1	NA	TRBJ2-1	TGTGCCACCAGTGACCCTCAGGGGGCCGCCAATGAGCAGTTCTTC	CATSDPQGAANEQFF
NA	14	TRBV19	NA	TRBJ2-2	TGTGCCAGTATCCGAAACACGAACACCGGGGAGCTGTTTTTT	CASIRNTNTGELFF
NA	13	TRBV10-3	NA	TRBJ1-1	TGTGCCATCAGTGAGTCAGGAGGCACTGAAGCTTTCTTT	CAISESGGTEAFF
NA	14	TRBV5-1	NA	TRBJ1-1	TGCGCCAGCAGCCGACAGGTGGCCAACACTGAAGCTTTCTTT	CASSRQVANTEAFF
TRBD1	12	TRBV6-5	NA	TRBJ2-1	TGTGCTGCTGGGGACAGCAGGTATGAGCAGTTCTTC	CAAGDSRYEQFF